A selection of T cell receptor beta chains follows, all from one sample in a study of PD-1 blockade in classical Hodgkin lymphoma. Some clones are missing from TCRdb's copy, which holds only in-frame ones; the method was immunoSEQ multiplex PCR. The sample holds about 17,000 clones, roughly 82% seen once. The input for sequencing was peripheral blood mononuclear cells (PBMCs), taken before the second cycle of nivolumab. Receptors were obtained from a human donor with classical Hodgkin lymphoma. CDR3s include the opening cysteine and the closing phenylalanine or tryptophan. A D gene is named only where the DNA matches it firmly. Clone sizes are given selectively: once, few, many, or a class where the clone is expanded.

CDR3nt: TGTGCCACCAGCATAGAGGGCCCGGGACAGGGGGAAAAACTGTTTTTT
CDR3aa: CATSIEGPGQGEKLFF
j_gene: TRBJ1-4
v_gene: TRBV15
d_gene: TRBD1
abundance: .

CDR3nt: TGTGCCAGCTCACTAGGGAATTTAGGCAATCAGCCCCAGCATTTT
CDR3aa: CASSLGNLGNQPQHF
j_gene: TRBJ1-5
v_gene: TRBV18
d_gene: .
abundance: .

CDR3nt: TGTGCCAGCAGCGTAGGGGGGCGCGGCACTGAAGCTTTCTTT
CDR3aa: CASSVGGRGTEAFF
j_gene: TRBJ1-1
v_gene: TRBV9
d_gene: .
abundance: .

CDR3nt: TGTGCCAGCAGCTTAGGGAACGGACCACAAGAGACCCAGTACTTC
CDR3aa: CASSLGNGPQETQYF
j_gene: TRBJ2-5
v_gene: TRBV7-9
d_gene: .
abundance: .

CDR3nt: TGTGCCAGCAGCCAAGATGGAGCGGGTAGTACAGATACGCAGTATTTT
CDR3aa: CASSQDGAGSTDTQYF
j_gene: TRBJ2-3
v_gene: TRBV4-2
d_gene: .
abundance: .

CDR3nt: TGTGCCAGTAGTACGGGACCGGGCGTGGCTGAAGCTTTCTTT
CDR3aa: CASSTGPGVAEAFF
j_gene: TRBJ1-1
v_gene: TRBV19
d_gene: .
abundance: .

CDR3nt: TGCGCCAGCAGCCGCGGGACTGACATAGTTTCGGGCTACACCTTC
CDR3aa: CASSRGTDIVSGYTF
j_gene: TRBJ1-2
v_gene: TRBV5-1
d_gene: .
abundance: .

CDR3nt: TGTGCCAGCAGCTCCGGCTGTTTGGGGGGAGGGCACTATGGCTACACCTTC
CDR3aa: CASSSGCLGGGHYGYTF
j_gene: TRBJ1-2
v_gene: TRBV9
d_gene: .
abundance: .

CDR3nt: TGTGCCAGCAGCTTAGGTACACAAGAGACCCAGTACTTC
CDR3aa: CASSLGTQETQYF
j_gene: TRBJ2-5
v_gene: TRBV7-2
d_gene: .
abundance: .

CDR3nt: TGTGCCAGCAGCGCTAACCCCGGGACAGGATTCAATGAGCAGTTCTTC
CDR3aa: CASSANPGTGFNEQFF
j_gene: TRBJ2-1
v_gene: TRBV9
d_gene: TRBD1
abundance: .

CDR3nt: TGCAGCGTTGTACTCCTCGACTACAATGAGCAGTTCTTC
CDR3aa: CSVVLLDYNEQFF
j_gene: TRBJ2-1
v_gene: TRBV29-1
d_gene: .
abundance: .

CDR3nt: TGTGCCAGCAGTGACTCGACTAGCGGGGGGGATACGCAGTATTTT
CDR3aa: CASSDSTSGGDTQYF
j_gene: TRBJ2-3
v_gene: TRBV6-4
d_gene: TRBD2
abundance: .

CDR3nt: TGTGCCAGCAGCGTAGCCGGGGGAGGGGACACTGAAGCTTTCTTT
CDR3aa: CASSVAGGGDTEAFF
j_gene: TRBJ1-1
v_gene: TRBV9
d_gene: .
abundance: .

CDR3nt: TGTGCCAGCAGCTTAGCGCGGCTCCAGAGATGGAATGAGCAGTTCTTC
CDR3aa: CASSLARLQRWNEQFF
j_gene: TRBJ2-1
v_gene: TRBV7-2
d_gene: .
abundance: .

CDR3nt: TGTGCCAGCAAGGGGGGGCTAGCGGGGAACACGCAGTATTTT
CDR3aa: CASKGGLAGNTQYF
j_gene: TRBJ2-3
v_gene: TRBV2
d_gene: TRBD2
abundance: .

CDR3nt: TGTGCCAGCTCACCACCGGCAGGGGGCGCGGACACCGGGGAGCTGTTTTTT
CDR3aa: CASSPPAGGADTGELFF
j_gene: TRBJ2-2
v_gene: TRBV18
d_gene: TRBD1
abundance: .

CDR3nt: TGCGCCAGCATCCATTGTGAACTATTGGGCGGGGGGGCATTAGCCGCGGACAATGAGCAGTTCTTC
CDR3aa: CASIHCELLGGGALAADNEQFF
j_gene: TRBJ2-1
v_gene: TRBV10-1
d_gene: TRBD2
abundance: few

CDR3nt: TGTGCCAGCAGCTTAACTAGCGGGGGGGCTTCAGATACGCAGTATTTT
CDR3aa: CASSLTSGGASDTQYF
j_gene: TRBJ2-3
v_gene: TRBV13
d_gene: TRBD2
abundance: .

CDR3nt: TGTGCCAGTAGTTTTGGACAGGGAGGCTCCTACGAGCAGTACTTC
CDR3aa: CASSFGQGGSYEQYF
j_gene: TRBJ2-7
v_gene: TRBV19
d_gene: TRBD1
abundance: medium-sized

CDR3nt: TGTGCCAGCAGTTACGGGGGAGAGTTCTACGAGCAGTACTTC
CDR3aa: CASSYGGEFYEQYF
j_gene: TRBJ2-7
v_gene: TRBV6-6
d_gene: .
abundance: .

CDR3nt: TGTGCCAGCAGCTTAAGTGGACAGGGGCGAGAGACCCAGTACTTC
CDR3aa: CASSLSGQGRETQYF
j_gene: TRBJ2-5
v_gene: TRBV7-3
d_gene: TRBD1
abundance: .

CDR3nt: TGTGCCAGCAGCATTAAAGGGGGAAGGCCCGGGGAGCTGTTTTTT
CDR3aa: CASSIKGGRPGELFF
j_gene: TRBJ2-2
v_gene: TRBV11-2
d_gene: .
abundance: .

CDR3nt: TGTGCCAGCAGAGCTTTTAGCAATCAGCCCCAGCATTTT
CDR3aa: CASRAFSNQPQHF
j_gene: TRBJ1-5
v_gene: TRBV6-6
d_gene: .
abundance: .